A single sample gave rise to the 13 T cell receptor beta chains below, sequenced in a study of cytomegalovirus exposure and HLA in healthy donors. The PCR had 60 Vbeta and 13 Jbeta primers. The repertoire was sequenced with immunoSEQ multiplex PCR; TCRdb's copy has only in-frame clones and lacks some. Of some 190,000 clones detected, more than 70% appear once; the ten largest clones hold 1.5% to 2%. Material for sequencing was PBMCs. The receptor source for this set is a man aged 40-49 years in good health and CMV-seropositive.

The chain uses TRBV14 and TRBJ2-3; maybe TRBD1 (5 bases). Trimming removed 1 base from V and 4 bases from J, with 6 bases in between. The CDR3 length is 13 residues. Germline CDR1 reads SGHDN; CDR2 reads FVKESK. The CDR3 nucleotides are TGTGCCAGCAGCCAAGGGGGCGCAGATACGCAGTATTTT. Translated: CASSQGGADTQYF.

The CDR3 nucleotides read TGTGCCAGCAGCCGCGGGGGGGACCAAGAGACCCAGTACTTC. Translating gives CASSRGGDQETQYF. V gene TRBV7-8 combines with J gene TRBJ2-5; 9 positions match TRBD2. Looked up from germline, CDR1 is SGHVS and CDR2 is FQNEAQ. This CDR3 has 14 amino acids. V gave up 5 bases and J gave up 0 bases; unmatched junction bases: 1. Based on the CDR3 plus reference TRBV7-8 and TRBJ2-5, the full variable domain is GAGVSQSPRYKVAKRGQDVALRCDPISGHVSLFWYQQALGQGPEFLTYFQNEAQLDKSGLPSDRFFAERPEGSVSTLKIQRTQQEDSAVYLCASSRGGDQETQYFGPGTRLLVL.

This chain joins TRBV28 and TRBJ1-2; D not certain. V was trimmed by 3 bases and J by 5 bases, leaving 10 bases between them. This CDR3 spans 13 amino acids. Germline values: CDR1 MDHEN, CDR2 SYDVKM. In nucleotides, the CDR3 is TGTGCCAGCAGTTTGGGCCTGCTTTATGGCTACACCTTC. Translated: CASSLGLLYGYTF.

This clone has just a few counts. CDR3 in amino acids: CASGLPTEGYEQYF. The CDR3 nucleotides are TGTGCTAGTGGTTTGCCGACGGAGGGCTACGAGCAGTACTTC. The chain links TRBV12-5 to TRBJ2-7, with a tentative D call TRBD2 (6 bases). Trimming cost V 2 bases and J 3 bases, with 11 bases left between them. Germline loops: CDR1 LGHNT, CDR2 FRNRAP. The CDR3 runs to 14 residues.

The chain has TRBV2 and TRBJ1-5; possibly TRBD1 for D (5 bases). V lost 4 bases to trimming and J lost 4 bases, with 14 bases between them. Per the germline V gene, CDR1 is SNHLY and CDR2 is FYNNEI. The CDR3 has 15 amino acids. The CDR3 DNA reads TGTGCCAGCAGTGTAGGGAGGGACCGTAATCAGCCCCAGCATTTT. This sequence encodes CASSVGRDRNQPQHF.

This clone has a handful of counts. The rearrangement joins TRBV7-9 to TRBJ1-1; D perhaps matches TRBD1 (6 bases). Germline CDR1 SEHNR, CDR2 FQNEAQ (reference sequence). Deletions cut 5 bases from V and 7 bases from J, with 17 bases between. The CDR3 spans 14 residues. CDR3 in amino acids: CASSLRGGSGEAFF. Written as DNA, the CDR3 is TGTGCCAGCAGCCTGAGGGGGGGAAGCGGTGAAGCTTTCTTT. Supplemented by reference TRBV7-9 and TRBJ1-1, the full variable domain reads DTGVSQNPRHKITKRGQNVTFRCDPISEHNRLYWYRQTLGQGPEFLTYFQNEAQLEKSRLLSDRFSAERPKGSFSTLEIQRTEQGDSAMYLCASSLRGGSGEAFFGQGTRLTVV.

Details on this clone: The DNA is omitted, as the CDR3 cannot be located on it reliably, and the CDR3 follows TCRdb's listing. The chain employs TRBV21-1 and TRBJ2-7; the D call in the table, TRBD2, was not verified against the DNA. TRBV21-1 is designated a pseudogene. 19 amino acids form the CDR3, both terminal residues included. This chain's CDR3 is CASSKRGFGEGNVDYEQYF.

The count of this clone is one. V gene TRBV19 combines with J gene TRBJ2-5; D is ambiguous. The end of the DNA is better explained by TRBJ2-7, so the J call may be wrong. Germline V CDR1 and CDR2: LNHDA, SQIVND (reference sequence). The CDR3 has 14 residues. In DNA, the CDR3 is TGTGCCAGTAGTATGGTCACAGATACCTACGAGCAGTACTTC. Amino acid sequence: CASSMVTDTYEQYF.

This clone is a singleton in its sample. V is TRBV19 and J is TRBJ2-5; D might be TRBD1 (6 bases). Between the trimmed V and J ends, which lost 3 bases and 9 bases, there was a span of 11 bases. CDR3 size: 12 residues. Germline CDR1 is LNHDA and CDR2 is SQIVND (reference sequence). Here the CDR3 reads CASSMVRGSQYF. The DNA for the CDR3 is TGTGCCAGTAGTATGGTCAGGGGCTCCCAGTACTTC.

The V call is TRBV5-1, the J call TRBJ2-1, with D hard to call. Germline CDR1 and CDR2: SGHRS and YFSETQ. With 0 bases removed from V and 5 bases from J, the gap between germline ends came to 6 bases. The CDR3 sequence is 13 residues long. This chain's CDR3 is CASSLVPDNEQFF. In DNA form, the CDR3 reads TGCGCCAGCAGCTTGGTCCCAGACAATGAGCAGTTCTTC.

CDR3 region: CASSPFDRGRTETQYF. DNA of the CDR3: TGTGCCAGCTCACCCTTCGACAGGGGGCGGACAGAGACCCAGTACTTC. The gene calls are TRBV18 and TRBJ2-5, with 10 bases matching TRBD1. Germline V gives CDR1 KGHSH, CDR2 LQKENI. The CDR3 consists of 16 residues. Trimming cost V 3 bases and J 4 bases; bases outside gene matches: 8.

The genes are TRBV28 and TRBJ1-2; 7 bases align to TRBD1. J was trimmed by 4 bases and V by 5 bases; bases with no gene match: 7. This CDR3 is built from 14 residues. CDR1 and CDR2 from the germline V gene are MDHEN and SYDVKM. Here the CDR3 reads CASSLTGQSYGYTF. As DNA, the CDR3 is TGTGCCAGCAGTCTGACGGGACAGTCCTATGGCTACACCTTC.

This chain joins TRBV5-1 and TRBJ2-2, with 7 bases identical to TRBD2. The CDR3 is made up of 18 amino acids. Looked up from germline, CDR1 is SGHRS and CDR2 is YFSETQ. V was pared by 1 base and J by 1 base, with 10 bases of the junction left unmatched. DNA for the CDR3: TGCGCCAGCAGCTTGTTGGTCCCTACTAGCGAGAACACCGGGGAGCTGTTTTTT. Encoded protein: CASSLLVPTSENTGELFF.